These 20 T cell receptor beta chains were sequenced from one sample in a study of regulatory T cells in long-lasting Graves disease. Time point of the sample: persistent/refractory GD, antithyroid drugs over 5 years with positive TRAb. TCR sequences were obtained from RNA taken from PBMCs. Arm-PCR of CDR3 regions and iRepertoire HTBI primers were the basis on which TCR beta libraries were built. Using its own MiXCR run on the multiplex PCR reads, TCRdb lists one record per CDR3 protein. The data contain roughly 450,000 distinct CDR3 sequences, around 20% of them singletons. This sample comprised peripheral blood mononuclear cells (PBMCs), obtained when the disease was refractory, from a patient treated with antithyroid drugs. These TCRs come from a female donor with Graves disease.

Many counts were recorded for this clonotype. The genes are TRBV28 and TRBJ1-5, with 8 bases that match TRBD1. CDR3 length: 17 residues. Germline CDR1 MDHEN, CDR2 SYDVKM. Trimming cost V 2 bases and J 9 bases; bases outside gene matches: 15. CDR3 DNA sequence: TGTGCCAGCAGTTTAACGCGGACAGGGAATTCTTTAGGGCCCCAGCATTTT. It yields the protein CASSLTRTGNSLGPQHF.

This clonotype has only a few counts. An end of the junction differs from the germline gene, which may be a read error. This chain uses TRBV28 with TRBJ2-4; 8 nucleotides line up with TRBD1. The CDR3 has 16 amino acids. Germline CDR1 is MDHEN and CDR2 is SYDVKM. In DNA form, the CDR3 reads TGTGCCAGCAGTCCGACTTCGACAGGGGTAAAAAACGTTCAGTACTTC. As protein: CASSPTSTGVKNVQYF.

This clonotype was detected a few times. The gene calls are TRBV6-1 and TRBJ2-1, with 9 bases identical to TRBD1. Germline V CDR1 and CDR2: MNHNS, SASEGT. The CDR3 runs 15 residues. The J segment lost 8 bases and the V segment lost 7 bases, leaving 12 bases of the junction unmatched. The CDR3 coding sequence is TGTGCCAGCACCACACGTCCGGGACAGGGCTATGAGCAGTTCTTC. Residues: CASTTRPGQGYEQFF.

The chain uses TRBV5-4 and TRBJ2-2; 9 bases fit TRBD1. The germline CDR1 and CDR2 sequences are SGHNT and YYREEE (reference sequence). J gave up 6 bases and V 4 bases, and 10 bases lay outside the gene matches. There are 16 residues in the CDR3. CDR3 residues: CASSIIGTGRPGELFF. The CDR3 DNA reads as TGTGCCAGCAGCATAATCGGGACAGGGCGGCCCGGGGAGCTGTTTTTT.

There are many counts of this clonotype. The genes are TRBV5-1 and TRBJ2-7; no firm D call. V lost 1 base and J lost 0, with 8 bases in between. This CDR3 comprises 14 residues. From germline, CDR1 is SGHRS and CDR2 YFSETQ. The CDR3 is CASSLRPDSYEQYF. CDR3 nucleotide sequence: TGCGCCAGCAGCTTGAGACCAGACTCCTACGAGCAGTACTTC. The whole variable domain, filled in from reference TRBV5-1 and TRBJ2-7, reads KAGVTQTPRYLIKTRGQQVTLSCSPISGHRSVSWYQQTPGQGLQFLFEYFSETQRNKGNFPGRFSGRQFSNSRSEMNVSTLELGDSALYLCASSLRPDSYEQYFGPGTRLTVT.

This clonotype has more than one count but fewer than ten. The junction shows a germline mismatch at one end, possibly a read error. The rearrangement joins TRBV12-3 or TRBV12-4 to TRBJ1-2, with D possibly TRBD1 on 5 matching bases. The CDR3 spans 12 residues. CDR3 residues: CASSQGSYGCTF. CDR3 bases: TGTGCCAGCAGCCAGGGTAGCTATGGCTGCACCTTC.

This clonotype has ten or more counts. This chain joins TRBV11-2 and TRBJ1-1; the D gene is possibly TRBD1 (5 bases). This CDR3 has 15 amino acids. The ends were cut back, 6 bases at V and 0 bases at J, with 14 bases in the middle. Per germline, CDR1 SGHAT and CDR2 FQNNGV. CDR3 loop: CASRPPTAMNTEAFF. As DNA, the CDR3 is TGTGCCAGCAGACCGCCGACAGCAATGAACACTGAAGCTTTCTTT.

This clonotype was detected many times. The V gene is TRBV2, the J gene TRBJ1-2; D possibly corresponds to TRBD1 (5 bases). The V gene lost 2 bases and the J gene lost 2 bases, with 12 bases spanning the gap. Germline CDR1 SNHLY, CDR2 FYNNEI. This CDR3 has 15 amino acids. CDR3 nucleotide sequence: TGTGCCAGCAGTGAATCGGGGGGAGGGAACTATGGCTACACCTTC. This translates into CASSESGGGNYGYTF.

This clonotype was seen a handful of times. J is TRBJ1-6 and V is TRBV5-1, with D perhaps matching TRBD1 (6 bases). With 5 bases removed from V and 5 bases from J, the gap between germline ends came to 14 bases. Germline V gene sequence: CDR1 SGHRS, CDR2 YFSETQ. The CDR3 contains 15 residues. CDR3 loop: CASRPTGPNNSPLHF. The CDR3 nucleotides read TGCGCCAGCAGACCAACAGGGCCGAATAATTCACCCCTCCACTTT.

This clonotype was counted a few times. This chain joins TRBV27 and TRBJ2-7; 11 nucleotides line up with TRBD2. The germline V gene has CDR1 MNHEY and CDR2 SMNVEV (reference sequence). The CDR3 runs to 17 residues. V shed 3 bases, J shed 5 bases, and the junction held 12 bases outside the gene matches. The CDR3 nucleotides are TGTGCCAGCAGTTTTTCCATAGCGGGAGGGCCGACTAACGAGCAGTACTTC. The encoded protein is CASSFSIAGGPTNEQYF.

This clonotype was observed a few times. This chain links TRBV7-9 with TRBJ2-3; D might be TRBD2 (6 bases). The germline V gene has CDR1 SEHNR and CDR2 FQNEAQ (reference sequence). The CDR3 has 15 amino acids. The V and J ends lost 4 bases and 6 bases respectively, with 17 bases between them. In nucleotides, the CDR3 is TGTGCCAGCAGCTGGAGGGACCTCCAGGCGGATACGCAGTATTTT. This codes for CASSWRDLQADTQYF. The entire variable domain, with the rest obtained from reference TRBV7-9 and TRBJ2-3, is as follows: DTGVSQNPRHKITKRGQNVTFRCDPISEHNRLYWYRQTLGQGPEFLTYFQNEAQLEKSRLLSDRFSAERPKGSFSTLEIQRTEQGDSAMYLCASSWRDLQADTQYFGPGTRLTVL.

The sample holds many counts of this clonotype. V and J are TRBV7-9 and TRBJ2-7, with 10 nucleotides matching TRBD1. The CDR3 runs to 14 residues. The germline CDR1 and CDR2 sequences are SEHNR and FQNEAQ (reference sequence). Trimming at V came to 5 bases and at J to 12 bases, leaving 13 bases not matched to a gene. CDR3 region: CASSRDGRTGGRYF. The CDR3 bases are TGTGCCAGCAGCCGAGACGGTAGGACAGGGGGTCGGTACTTC.

Only a few counts were recorded for this clonotype. The chain is built from TRBV5-6 and TRBJ1-1; no reliable D call. The CDR3 is 15 residues long. Germline CDR1 is SGHDT and CDR2 is YYEEEE. The V gene lost 0 bases and the J gene lost 5 bases, with 14 bases spanning the gap. The CDR3 region has the DNA TGTGCCAGCAGCTTGGGTATGGGAGGGAGAACTGAAGCTTTCTTT. This sequence encodes CASSLGMGGRTEAFF.

This clonotype was seen at least ten times. CDR3 in amino acids: CATKPYPSEIEAFF. The CDR3 DNA is TGTGCCACCAAACCCTACCCCTCGGAGATTGAAGCTTTCTTT. This rearrangement joins TRBV2 to TRBJ1-1; D gene unclear. Looked up from germline, CDR1 is SNHLY and CDR2 is FYNNEI. The CDR3 sequence is 14 residues long. The ends were cut back, 10 bases at V and 7 bases at J, with 22 bases in the middle.

This clonotype was seen many times. This CDR3 reads CASSLEDRSYEQYF. The DNA for the CDR3 is TGTGCCAGCAGCTTAGAAGATCGGAGCTACGAGCAGTACTTC. V and J are TRBV11-2 and TRBJ2-7; D not certain. Germline CDR1 is SGHAT and CDR2 is FQNNGV. V dropped 0 bases and J dropped 3 bases, with 9 bases sitting between them. This CDR3 spans 14 amino acids.

The rearrangement links TRBV29-1 to TRBJ1-1; the D is unclear. Germline CDR1 and CDR2: SQVTM and ANQGSEA. Between the trimmed V and J ends, which lost 8 bases and 4 bases, there was a span of 11 bases. CDR3 length equals 11 residues. The DNA for the CDR3 is TGCAGCATAGACCCCGGCACTGAAGCTTTCTTT. Translation: CSIDPGTEAFF.

This clonotype was picked up many times. J is TRBJ1-4 and V is TRBV2, with 8 bases lining up with TRBD1. Unmatched junction bases numbered 12, after V lost 7 bases and J lost 8 bases. Germline CDR1 is SNHLY and CDR2 is FYNNEI. This CDR3 is 15 amino acids long. CDR3 bases: TGTGCCAGCACCGGGGGAACAGGGGGAAACGAAAAACTGTTTTTT. Its protein product is CASTGGTGGNEKLFF.

The count of this clonotype is one. The rearrangement links TRBV19 to TRBJ1-1, with D uncertain. CDR1 is LNHDA, CDR2 SQIVND, per germline (reference sequence). The CDR3 totals 14 residues. Trimming took 8 bases from V and 5 from J, leaving 18 bases between them. The CDR3 DNA reads TGTGCCAGTCGTCAGGCTGGAGGATCAACTGAAGCTTTCTTT. It is translated as CASRQAGGSTEAFF.

J is TRBJ2-3 and V is TRBV6-1; no definite D call. The CDR3 covers 15 residues. The germline gives CDR1 MNHNS, CDR2 SASEGT. Trimming took 3 bases from V and 1 from J, leaving 11 bases between them. The CDR3 region has the DNA TGTGCCAGCAGTGAGAGGCGGTGGGGCACAGATACGCAGTATTTT. Amino acids: CASSERRWGTDTQYF.

The CDR3 nucleotides are TGTGCCAGCAGTGAACCTGGGACTAGCGGGAGGATCTACAATGAGCAGTTCTTC. It codes for CASSEPGTSGRIYNEQFF. V and J are TRBV25-1 and TRBJ2-1, with 15 bases that match TRBD2. Unmatched junction bases numbered 5, after V lost 2 bases and J lost 3 bases. This CDR3 has 18 residues. Germline V gives CDR1 MGHDK, CDR2 SYGVNS.